This T cell receptor (beta chain) was sequenced for a study of T-cell memory formation after mild COVID-19. Details on this clonotype: The antigen is undetermined.

Notes on the study in general: Mainly CM and EM harbored the contracting CD4+ clones; mainly EMRA harbored the CD8+ ones.

Germline values: CDR1 ENHRY, CDR2 SYGVKD. V lost 8 bases, J lost 1 base, and 17 bases lay in between. The length of the CDR3 is 16 residues. TCRdb re-called the 5' RACE reads with MiXCR, one entry per CDR3 protein. The sample records 250,000 to 400,000 distinct CDR3 sequences, around 15% being singletons. The source is a man younger than 35 who had mild COVID-19 (a few samples of this study predate the infection). Cell type and time point are not known. The genes are TRBV10-3 and TRBJ2-2; a weak D match, TRBD1 (5 bases). Sequences were obtained from PBMCs or a T cell subset sorted from them (not recorded which). The CDR3 is CAIASSGAENTGELFF. The CDR3 coding sequence is TGTGCCATCGCCTCTTCTGGGGCTGAGAACACCGGGGAGCTGTTTTTT.